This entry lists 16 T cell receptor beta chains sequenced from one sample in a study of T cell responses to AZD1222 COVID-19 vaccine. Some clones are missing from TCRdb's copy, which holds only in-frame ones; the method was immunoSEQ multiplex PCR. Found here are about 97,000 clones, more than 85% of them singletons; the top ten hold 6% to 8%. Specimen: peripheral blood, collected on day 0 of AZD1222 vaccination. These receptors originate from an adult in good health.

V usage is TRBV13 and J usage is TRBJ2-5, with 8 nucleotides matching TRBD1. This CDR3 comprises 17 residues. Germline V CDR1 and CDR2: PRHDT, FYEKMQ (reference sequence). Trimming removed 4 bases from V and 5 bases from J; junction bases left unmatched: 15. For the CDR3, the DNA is TGTGCCAGCAGCTACCGGGCGGGGCAGGGGGCCAGGGAGACCCAGTACTTC. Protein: CASSYRAGQGARETQYF.

DNA of the CDR3: TGTGCCAGCAGCTTAATTTCCGGGACAGGGCCCGGCTACGAGCAGTACTTC. The encoded protein is CASSLISGTGPGYEQYF. The chain has TRBV7-2 and TRBJ2-7; 9 positions match TRBD1. The CDR3 loop spans 17 amino acids. CDR1 is SGHTA, CDR2 FQGNSA, per germline. Trimming at V came to 2 bases and at J to 3 bases, leaving 11 bases not matched to a gene.

In DNA form, the CDR3 reads TGTGCCAGCACCCCGGGACAGGGAAATTATGGCTACACCTTC. This gives the protein CASTPGQGNYGYTF. The J gene is TRBJ1-2, the V gene TRBV6-6; TRBD1 matches 9 bases. CDR3 size: 14 residues. CDR1 is MNHNY and CDR2 is SVGAGI in the germline V gene (reference sequence). Trimming removed 7 bases from V and 5 bases from J; junction bases left unmatched: 8.

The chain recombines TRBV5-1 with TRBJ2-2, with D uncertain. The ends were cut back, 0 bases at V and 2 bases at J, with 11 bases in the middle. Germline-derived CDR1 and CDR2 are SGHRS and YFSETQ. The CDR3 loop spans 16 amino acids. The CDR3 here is CASSLEVGQNTGELFF. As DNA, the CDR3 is TGCGCCAGCAGCTTGGAGGTCGGGCAAAACACCGGGGAGCTGTTTTTT.

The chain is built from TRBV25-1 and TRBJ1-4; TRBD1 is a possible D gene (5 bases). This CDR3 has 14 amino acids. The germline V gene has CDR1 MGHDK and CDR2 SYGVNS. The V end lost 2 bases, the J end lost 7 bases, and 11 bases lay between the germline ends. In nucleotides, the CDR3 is TGTGCCAGCAGTGAACCGGGGGAGGGTGAAAAACTGTTTTTT. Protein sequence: CASSEPGEGEKLFF.

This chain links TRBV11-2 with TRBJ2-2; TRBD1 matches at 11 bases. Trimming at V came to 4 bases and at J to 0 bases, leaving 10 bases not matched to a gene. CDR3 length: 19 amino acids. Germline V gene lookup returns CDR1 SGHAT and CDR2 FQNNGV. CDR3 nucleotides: TGTGCCAGCAGCTCACCGGGACAGGGGGGACCTACGAACACCGGGGAGCTGTTTTTT. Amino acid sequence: CASSSPGQGGPTNTGELFF.

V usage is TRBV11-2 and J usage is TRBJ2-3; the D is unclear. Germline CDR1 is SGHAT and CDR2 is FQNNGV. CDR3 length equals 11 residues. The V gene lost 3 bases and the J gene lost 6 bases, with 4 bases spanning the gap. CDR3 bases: TGTGCCAGCAGCTTGGGTGATACGCAGTATTTT. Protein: CASSLGDTQYF.

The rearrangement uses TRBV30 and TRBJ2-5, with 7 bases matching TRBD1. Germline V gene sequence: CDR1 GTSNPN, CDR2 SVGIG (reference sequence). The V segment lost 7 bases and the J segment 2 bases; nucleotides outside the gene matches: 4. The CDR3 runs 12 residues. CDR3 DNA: TGTGCCTCCGACAGGGAACAAGAGACCCAGTACTTC. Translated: CASDREQETQYF.

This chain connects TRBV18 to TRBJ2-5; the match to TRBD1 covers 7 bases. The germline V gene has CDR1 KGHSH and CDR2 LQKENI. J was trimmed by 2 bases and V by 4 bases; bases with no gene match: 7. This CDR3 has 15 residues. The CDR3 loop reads CASSLLGTVQETQYF. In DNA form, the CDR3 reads TGTGCCAGCTCACTACTGGGGACAGTACAAGAGACCCAGTACTTC.

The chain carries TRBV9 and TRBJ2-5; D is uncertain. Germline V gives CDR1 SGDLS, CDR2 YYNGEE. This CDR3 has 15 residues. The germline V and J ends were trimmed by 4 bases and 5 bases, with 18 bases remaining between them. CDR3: CASSPWLSERETQYF. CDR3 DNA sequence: TGTGCCAGCAGCCCCTGGCTAAGCGAGAGGGAGACCCAGTACTTC. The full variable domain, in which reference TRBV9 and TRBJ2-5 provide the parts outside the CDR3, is DSGVTQTPKHLITATGQRVTLRCSPRSGDLSVYWYQQSLDQGLQFLIQYYNGEERAKGNILERFSAQQFPDLHSELNLSSLELGDSALYFCASSPWLSERETQYFGPGTRLLVL.

CDR3 loop: CASSLEQVNTEAFF. DNA of the CDR3: TGTGCCAGCAGCTTAGAACAAGTGAACACTGAAGCTTTCTTT. The J gene is TRBJ1-1, the V gene TRBV7-2; no clear D. CDR1 and CDR2 (germline): SGHTA, FQGNSA. CDR3 length equals 14 residues. V was trimmed by 1 base and J by 0 bases, leaving 6 bases between them.

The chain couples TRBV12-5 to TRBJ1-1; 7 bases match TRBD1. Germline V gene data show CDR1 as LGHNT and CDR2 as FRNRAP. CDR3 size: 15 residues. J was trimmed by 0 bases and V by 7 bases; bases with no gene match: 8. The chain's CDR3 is CASAPGGFLNTEAFF. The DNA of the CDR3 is TGTGCTAGTGCCCCAGGGGGGTTCCTGAACACTGAAGCTTTCTTT. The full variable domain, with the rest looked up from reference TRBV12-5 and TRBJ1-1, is DARVTQTPRHKVTEMGQEVTMRCQPILGHNTVFWYRQTMMQGLELLAYFRNRAPLDDSGMPKDRFSAEMPDATLATLKIQPSEPRDSAVYFCASAPGGFLNTEAFFGQGTRLTVV.

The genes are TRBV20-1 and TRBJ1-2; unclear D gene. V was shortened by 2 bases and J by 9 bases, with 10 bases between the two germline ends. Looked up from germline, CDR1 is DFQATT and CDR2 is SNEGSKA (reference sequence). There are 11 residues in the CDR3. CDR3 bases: TGCAGTGCTAGATCGGGCGAGAGCTACACCTTC. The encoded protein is CSARSGESYTF.

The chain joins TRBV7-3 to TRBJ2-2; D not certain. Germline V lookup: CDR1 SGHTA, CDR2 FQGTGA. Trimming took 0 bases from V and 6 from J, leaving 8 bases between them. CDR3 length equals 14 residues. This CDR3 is CASSLTFGSGELFF. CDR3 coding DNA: TGTGCCAGCAGCTTAACGTTTGGGTCCGGGGAGCTGTTTTTT.

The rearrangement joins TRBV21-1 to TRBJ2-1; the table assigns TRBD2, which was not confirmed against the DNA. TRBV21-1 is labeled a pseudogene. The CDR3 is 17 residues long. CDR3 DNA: TGTGCCAGCAGCAAAACCCTGGGACTAGCGGGGGACAATGAGCAGTTCTTC. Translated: CASSKTLGLAGDNEQFF.

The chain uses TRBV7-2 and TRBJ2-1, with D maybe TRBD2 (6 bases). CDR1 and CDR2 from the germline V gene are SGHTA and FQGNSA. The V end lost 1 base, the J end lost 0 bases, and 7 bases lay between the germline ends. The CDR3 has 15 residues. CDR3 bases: TGTGCCAGCAGCTTAGATAGCGGCTCCTACAATGAGCAGTTCTTC. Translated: CASSLDSGSYNEQFF.